The rows below give T cell receptor beta chains drawn from one sample of a study of blood T cell repertoires in COVID-19. TCRdb's copy holds only in-frame clones and misses some; the assay was immunoSEQ multiplex PCR. Of approximately 50,000 clones in the sample, more than 65% were seen once. Sequenced: peripheral blood. The receptors originated from a human donor in a cohort sampled during active COVID-19. Each CDR3 is given with its conserved first and last residue. Size is omitted from some rows. Given values are once, few, many or a class for expanded clones.

V: TRBV19
size: .
CDR3: CASSSPGQGATDTQYF

V: TRBV6-2/TRBV6-3
size: .
CDR3: CASSTLTSGRYNEQFF

V: TRBV11-1
size: .
CDR3: CASSPGRNYGYTF

V: TRBV14
size: .
CDR3: CASSQEGGSATNEKLFF

V: TRBV27
size: .
CDR3: CASMASGNVDTQYF

V: TRBV3-1/TRBV3-2
size: .
CDR3: CASSQDGGAGTPWETQYF

V: TRBV5-1
size: many
CDR3: CASSLDPEDTEAFF

V: TRBV7-2
size: .
CDR3: CASSLGRTGFGNTIYF

V: TRBV6-2/TRBV6-3
size: .
CDR3: CASSYLSSGGADTQYF

V: TRBV15
size: .
CDR3: CATSRQGGRWAEAFF

V: TRBV7-2
size: .
CDR3: CASSPVSSGLETQYF

V: TRBV6-6
size: few
CDR3: CASSSLAGSYNEQFF

V: TRBV29-1
size: .
CDR3: CSVDRGSTDTQYF

V: TRBV6-5
size: once
CDR3: CASSYLGTGRETQYF

V: TRBV10-3
size: .
CDR3: CAISAGVDSNQPQHF

V: TRBV7-2
size: few
CDR3: CASSFNRQETQYF

V: TRBV6-2/TRBV6-3
size: .
CDR3: CASSRPGLSKNIQYF

V: TRBV15
size: .
CDR3: CATSRGSGRAADTQYF

V: TRBV7-9
size: .
CDR3: CASSQQGLNTEAFF

V: TRBV5-1
size: .
CDR3: CASSLVGEDTEAFF

V: TRBV27
size: .
CDR3: CASSTGTSGYEQYF

V: TRBV5-4
size: .
CDR3: CASSFYLAGGSETQYF

V: TRBV28
size: .
CDR3: CATDRGSYEQYF

V: TRBV25-1
size: .
CDR3: CASSAPGGGTQYF

V: TRBV27
size: once
CDR3: CASSLSGRVPGLAGDEQFF

V: TRBV7-2
size: .
CDR3: CASILTRLADSGEQYF

V: TRBV12-2
size: .
CDR3: CASRPVVGQVNSEQFF

V: TRBV27
size: .
CDR3: CASHSGTSGSFTDTQYF

V: TRBV15
size: .
CDR3: CATSRDTQGSYEQYF

V: TRBV3-1/TRBV3-2
size: .
CDR3: CASSQGEVGGLSTQYF

V: TRBV28
size: .
CDR3: CASSSANTGELFF

V: TRBV10-2
size: .
CDR3: CASRGTSGMVGETQYF

V: TRBV4-1
size: .
CDR3: CASSHLRGPGYGYTF

V: TRBV6-5
size: .
CDR3: CASSFGTGEYQPQHF

V: TRBV7-9
size: .
CDR3: CASSLALTETYEQYF

V: TRBV5-1
size: .
CDR3: CASSPETPNYGYTF

V: TRBV19
size: .
CDR3: CASSILGQGAYNEQFF

V: TRBV19
size: few
CDR3: CASSDPQGALGGYTF

V: TRBV30
size: few
CDR3: CAWAPPGRIYEQYF

V: TRBV9
size: .
CDR3: CASSGPRQGVFSGSTDTQYF

V: TRBV9
size: .
CDR3: CASSAGQGATETQYF

V: TRBV2
size: .
CDR3: CASSVDRNQETQYF

V: TRBV6-5
size: .
CDR3: CASSSGQGGGYTF

V: TRBV18
size: few
CDR3: CASSPQGQNTEAFF